This passage covers 18 T cell receptor beta chains from one sample sequenced in a study of T cells expressing NK-cell markers. One entry per CDR3 protein, without DNA, is what TCRdb gives after re-calling the 5' RACE reads. Recorded here are 90,000 to 130,000 distinct CDR3 sequences; the top ten clones represent around a sixth. The sample was blood T cells: a sorted CD56 or NKG2C T cell subset, CD4+ or CD8+ T cells, or bulk PBMC T cells (not recorded which). These receptors came from a woman aged 18 to 75 in good health.

Here the CDR3 reads CASSLPGGRDEQYF. The rearrangement joins TRBV5-1 to TRBJ2-7; absent DNA, TCRdb's TRBD1 call cannot be checked. CDR1 is SGHRS, CDR2 YFSETQ, per germline. This CDR3 has 14 amino acids.

This rearrangement joins TRBV29-1 to TRBJ1-1. This CDR3 spans 13 amino acids. Per germline, CDR1 SQVTM and CDR2 ANQGSEA. CDR3 in amino acids: CSVDRTSGGEAFF.

The chain combines TRBV29-1 with TRBJ1-4; with no DNA, the TCRdb D assignment of TRBD1 cannot be verified. Germline V gene sequence: CDR1 SQVTM, CDR2 ANQGSEA. The CDR3 loop spans 14 amino acids. CDR3 in amino acids: CSVEQGASNEKLFF.

The chain uses TRBV5-1 and TRBJ2-5. In germline, CDR1 is SGHRS, CDR2 YFSETQ. The CDR3 covers 13 residues. This chain's CDR3 is CASSWTDQETQYF.

The rearrangement links TRBV28 to TRBJ1-2. The CDR3 runs to 13 residues. Germline V lookup: CDR1 MDHEN, CDR2 SYDVKM. The CDR3 loop is CASKEGANYGYTF.

The J gene is TRBJ1-1, the V gene TRBV19; checking the TCRdb D call of TRBD1 is not possible without DNA. This CDR3 has 13 amino acids. Germline assignment: CDR1 LNHDA and CDR2 SQIVND (reference sequence). CDR3 sequence: CASSIAGKSEAFF.

The rearrangement links TRBV12-3 or TRBV12-4 to TRBJ1-3; TCRdb calls TRBD1, which cannot be checked without DNA. CDR3 size: 14 residues. The CDR3 sequence is CASSPVVAGYTIYF.

The chain recombines TRBV6-1 with TRBJ2-1; TCRdb returns TRBD1, unconfirmable since there is no DNA. The length of the CDR3 is 16 residues. The V gene's germline CDR1 is MNHNS and CDR2 SASEGT. CDR3 loop: CASREFTGDAGDEQFF.

The gene calls are TRBV7-3 and TRBJ2-1. Germline-derived CDR1 and CDR2 are SGHTA and FQGTGA. The length of the CDR3 is 13 residues. The CDR3 reads CASSLLGYNEQFF.

The V and J genes are TRBV5-1 and TRBJ1-3; TCRdb calls TRBD1, which cannot be checked without DNA. The CDR3 covers 18 residues. Germline CDR1 reads SGHRS; CDR2 reads YFSETQ. CDR3 loop: CASSPMWEQGASGNTIYF.

The gene calls are TRBV5-6 and TRBJ1-2; the TRBD1 assignment by TCRdb is unverifiable without DNA. Germline CDR1 is SGHDT and CDR2 is YYEEEE. This CDR3 comprises 14 residues. CDR3 residues: CASSRGAGAVGYTF.

The V call is TRBV5-4, the J call TRBJ1-2; the D call from TCRdb, TRBD1, cannot be confirmed without DNA. The CDR3 has 11 amino acids. Germline V gives CDR1 SGHNT, CDR2 YYREEE (reference sequence). CDR3 sequence reads: CASSKGDGYTF.

The chain carries TRBV9 and TRBJ2-2; absent DNA, TCRdb's TRBD1 call cannot be checked. Germline CDR1 and CDR2: SGDLS and YYNGEE. The CDR3 totals 14 residues. Here the CDR3 reads CASSPGTNTGELFF.

The genes are TRBV20-1 and TRBJ1-2; the TRBD1 assignment by TCRdb is unverifiable without DNA. This CDR3 comprises 14 residues. Germline values: CDR1 DFQATT, CDR2 SNEGSKA (reference sequence). The chain's CDR3 is CSARDLGGNYGYTF.

The gene calls are TRBV6-1 and TRBJ1-2; the D gene TCRdb calls, TRBD1, cannot be checked with no DNA. This CDR3 comprises 15 residues. Germline values: CDR1 MNHNS, CDR2 SASEGT. This CDR3 is CASSETGVKNYGYTF.

The gene calls are TRBV12-3 or TRBV12-4 and TRBJ2-1; the TRBD1 assignment by TCRdb is unverifiable without DNA. The CDR3 runs to 12 residues. The CDR3 protein is CASSWDSNEQFF.

The V gene is TRBV6-2 or TRBV6-3, the J gene TRBJ2-7; without DNA, the TCRdb call of TRBD2 cannot be checked. Germline V gives CDR1 MNHEY, CDR2 SVGEGT. The CDR3 covers 15 residues. The CDR3 loop is CASTSVTSGTYEQYF.

V gene TRBV27 combines with J gene TRBJ2-3. CDR1 MNHEY and CDR2 SMNVEV come from the germline V gene (reference sequence). The CDR3 has 13 residues. Here the CDR3 reads CASSLTMADTQYF.